The entry below describes one T cell receptor beta chain. The antigen is not known. PCR employed 60 Vbeta and 13 Jbeta primers. Assay: immunoSEQ multiplex PCR; the TCRdb copy retains only in-frame clones and omits some. The table shows around 150,000 clones, with 70% to 85% occurring only once. This specimen comes from a study of cytomegalovirus exposure and HLA in healthy donors. Study overall: 81% of around 390 genotyped donors fell in the Caucasian-associated ancestry cluster. Findings and caveats of the study: The sole available immune exposure information was CMV serostatus. In vitro checks showed that a few CMV-associated chains really do target CMV antigens.

This CDR3 region has 15 residues. The germline V gene encodes CDR1 SGHRS and CDR2 YFSETQ. V was pared by 7 bases and J by 0 bases, with 6 bases of the junction left unmatched. The sequenced sample consisted of PBMCs. The sequence came from a man under 40 in good health and CMV-seropositive. The V gene is TRBV5-1, the J gene TRBJ1-3, with TRBD1 matching over 8 bases. CDR3 residues: CASAPQGGSGNTIYF. DNA for the CDR3: TGCGCCAGCGCCCCACAGGGGGGCTCTGGAAACACCATATATTTT.